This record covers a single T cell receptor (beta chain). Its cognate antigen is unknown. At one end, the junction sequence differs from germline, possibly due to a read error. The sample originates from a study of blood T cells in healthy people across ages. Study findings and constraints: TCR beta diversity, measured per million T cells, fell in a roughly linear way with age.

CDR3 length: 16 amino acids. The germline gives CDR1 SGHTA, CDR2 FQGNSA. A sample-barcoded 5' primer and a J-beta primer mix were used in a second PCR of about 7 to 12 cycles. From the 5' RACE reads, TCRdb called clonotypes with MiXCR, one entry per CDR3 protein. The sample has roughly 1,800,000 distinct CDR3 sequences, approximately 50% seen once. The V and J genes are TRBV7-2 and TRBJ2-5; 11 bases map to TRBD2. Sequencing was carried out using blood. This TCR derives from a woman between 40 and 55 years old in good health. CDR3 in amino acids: CASSRNSGGAGETLYF. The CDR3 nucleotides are TGTGCCAGCAGCCGCAATAGCGGGGGGGCCGGTGAGACCCTGTACTTC.